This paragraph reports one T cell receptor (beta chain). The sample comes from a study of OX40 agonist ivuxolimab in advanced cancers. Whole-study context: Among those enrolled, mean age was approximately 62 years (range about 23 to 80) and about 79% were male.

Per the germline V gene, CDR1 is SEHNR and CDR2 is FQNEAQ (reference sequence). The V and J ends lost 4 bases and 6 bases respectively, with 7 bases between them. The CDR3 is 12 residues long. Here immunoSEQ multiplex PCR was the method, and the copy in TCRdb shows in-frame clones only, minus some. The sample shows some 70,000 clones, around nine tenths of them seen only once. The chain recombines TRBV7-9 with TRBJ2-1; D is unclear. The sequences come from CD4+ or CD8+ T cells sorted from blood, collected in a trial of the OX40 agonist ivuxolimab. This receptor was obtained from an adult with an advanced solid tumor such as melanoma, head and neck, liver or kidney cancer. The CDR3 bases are TGTGCCAGCAGCTCCGGTGTCAATGAGCAGTTCTTC. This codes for CASSSGVNEQFF.